A selection of T cell receptor beta chains follows, all from one sample in a study of cytomegalovirus exposure and HLA in healthy donors. The method was immunoSEQ multiplex PCR; TCRdb's version includes in-frame clones alone and lacks a portion of them. There are about 53,000 clones in the sample, with 9.5% to 15% held by the top ten. Sequences were obtained from PBMCs. The receptor set was obtained from a man younger than 35 in good health and CMV-seropositive. CDR3s leave out the opening cysteine and the closing phenylalanine or tryptophan. The order of the fields is V gene, J gene, CDR3 protein.

v_call: TRBV4-1
j_call: TRBJ2-2
cdr3_aa: ASSQFEGQGTGELF

v_call: TRBV9
j_call: TRBJ2-5
cdr3_aa: ASSEEDWGETQY

v_call: TRBV13
j_call: TRBJ2-1
cdr3_aa: ASSPRTSQSGGEQF

v_call: TRBV7-9
j_call: TRBJ1-2
cdr3_aa: ASSLWPGQLYGYT

v_call: TRBV10-2
j_call: TRBJ2-1
cdr3_aa: AMSIQTSNVNEQF

v_call: TRBV2
j_call: TRBJ2-7
cdr3_aa: ASSWTSGRALGNYEQY

v_call: TRBV19
j_call: TRBJ1-2
cdr3_aa: ASRTPGSGRGYT

v_call: TRBV4-2
j_call: TRBJ2-1
cdr3_aa: ASSQERTEQQF

v_call: TRBV4-1
j_call: TRBJ1-5
cdr3_aa: ASSQADRDGQPQH

v_call: TRBV10-1
j_call: TRBJ2-7
cdr3_aa: ASSGNYEQY

v_call: TRBV15
j_call: TRBJ1-4
cdr3_aa: ATNTQGAYGNYEKLF

v_call: TRBV5-1
j_call: TRBJ2-5
cdr3_aa: ASSTRLAGVETQY

v_call: TRBV11-2
j_call: TRBJ2-7
cdr3_aa: ASSLDTNRRREQY

v_call: TRBV7-9
j_call: TRBJ2-7
cdr3_aa: ASSYPGTSDSYEQY

v_call: TRBV7-2
j_call: TRBJ1-2
cdr3_aa: ASSPVSGRVAYGYT

v_call: TRBV19
j_call: TRBJ1-3
cdr3_aa: ATPVRGPNSGNTIY

v_call: TRBV28
j_call: TRBJ2-7
cdr3_aa: ASSPGSYEQY

v_call: TRBV2
j_call: TRBJ1-2
cdr3_aa: ASRGGSLLRGYT

v_call: TRBV6-6
j_call: TRBJ1-1
cdr3_aa: ASSYSRGNEAF

v_call: TRBV7-6
j_call: TRBJ2-1
cdr3_aa: ASSLGQGLYNEQF

v_call: TRBV18
j_call: TRBJ2-1
cdr3_aa: ASSPAIFNEQF

v_call: TRBV5-6
j_call: TRBJ2-2
cdr3_aa: ASSPRTSWNTGELF

v_call: TRBV7-6
j_call: TRBJ2-7
cdr3_aa: ASSPSASGSFSLGYEQY

v_call: TRBV2
j_call: TRBJ1-5
cdr3_aa: ASSRSDTGNQPQH

v_call: TRBV6-6
j_call: TRBJ2-7
cdr3_aa: ASSYGAGTYEQY

v_call: TRBV9
j_call: TRBJ2-5
cdr3_aa: ASSSLAGGPVGETQY

v_call: TRBV7-9
j_call: TRBJ2-1
cdr3_aa: ASSLIDWSSYNEQF

v_call: TRBV28
j_call: TRBJ1-1
cdr3_aa: ATRQGDTEAF

v_call: TRBV25-1
j_call: TRBJ1-4
cdr3_aa: ASSTGYPNEKLF

v_call: TRBV19
j_call: TRBJ2-3
cdr3_aa: ATLVGPLTDTQY

v_call: TRBV11-3
j_call: TRBJ2-2
cdr3_aa: ASSLFASGSTGELF

v_call: TRBV9
j_call: TRBJ1-4
cdr3_aa: ASSLDTATNEKLF

v_call: TRBV4-2
j_call: TRBJ2-2
cdr3_aa: ASSQEAFGELF

v_call: TRBV2
j_call: TRBJ1-1
cdr3_aa: ASFPDRAKNTEAF

v_call: TRBV28
j_call: TRBJ2-2
cdr3_aa: ASSFGQGFYTGELF

v_call: TRBV5-6
j_call: TRBJ2-7
cdr3_aa: ASSRDRAYEQY

v_call: TRBV11-3
j_call: TRBJ2-7
cdr3_aa: ASSLIAGGAYEQY

v_call: TRBV27
j_call: TRBJ1-5
cdr3_aa: ASSLMDPAGNQPQH

v_call: TRBV10-3
j_call: TRBJ2-7
cdr3_aa: AISGTGTGDEQY

v_call: TRBV5-6
j_call: TRBJ1-2
cdr3_aa: ASSLDFVPGENYGYT

v_call: TRBV6-1
j_call: TRBJ2-5
cdr3_aa: ASRASGQETQY

v_call: TRBV2
j_call: TRBJ2-5
cdr3_aa: ASSGDRGPETQY

v_call: TRBV19
j_call: TRBJ2-7
cdr3_aa: ATTPGGTGVGDEQY

v_call: TRBV28
j_call: TRBJ2-1
cdr3_aa: ASSLVTNYNEQF

v_call: TRBV30
j_call: TRBJ1-4
cdr3_aa: AWVPGTGTEKLF

v_call: TRBV11-2
j_call: TRBJ2-1
cdr3_aa: ASSLARRLAGSYNEQF